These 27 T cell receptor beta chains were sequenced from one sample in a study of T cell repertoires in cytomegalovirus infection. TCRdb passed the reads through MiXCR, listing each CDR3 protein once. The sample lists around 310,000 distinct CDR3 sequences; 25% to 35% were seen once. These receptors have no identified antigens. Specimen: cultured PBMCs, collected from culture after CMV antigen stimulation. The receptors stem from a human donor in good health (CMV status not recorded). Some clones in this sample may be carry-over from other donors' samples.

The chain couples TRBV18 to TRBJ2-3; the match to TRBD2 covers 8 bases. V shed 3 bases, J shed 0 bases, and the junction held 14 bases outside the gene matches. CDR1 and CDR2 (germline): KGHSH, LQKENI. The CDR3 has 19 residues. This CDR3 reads CASSPAGVRSGSSTDTQYF. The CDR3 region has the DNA TGTGCCAGCTCACCCGCGGGGGTTCGGAGCGGGAGTAGCACAGATACGCAGTATTTT.

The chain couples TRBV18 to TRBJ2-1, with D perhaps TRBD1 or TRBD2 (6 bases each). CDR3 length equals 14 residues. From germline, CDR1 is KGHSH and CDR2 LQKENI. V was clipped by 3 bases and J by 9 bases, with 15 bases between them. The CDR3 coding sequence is TGTGCCAGCTCACCGAGTACGGGGGCGGGTGAGCAGTTCTTC. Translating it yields CASSPSTGAGEQFF.

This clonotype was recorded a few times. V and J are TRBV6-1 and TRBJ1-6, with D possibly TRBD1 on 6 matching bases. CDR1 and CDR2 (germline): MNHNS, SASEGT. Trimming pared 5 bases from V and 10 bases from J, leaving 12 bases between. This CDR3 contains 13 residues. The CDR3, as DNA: TGTGCCAGCAGTTTCAGGGGTGGGTCACCCCTCCACTTT. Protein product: CASSFRGGSPLHF.

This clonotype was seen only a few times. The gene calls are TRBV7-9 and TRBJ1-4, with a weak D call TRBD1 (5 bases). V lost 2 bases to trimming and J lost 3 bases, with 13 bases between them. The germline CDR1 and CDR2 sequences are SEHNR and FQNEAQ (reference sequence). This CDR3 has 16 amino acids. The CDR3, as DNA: TGTGCCAGCAGCTTATCATCAGGGTTGGCTAATGAAAAACTGTTTTTT. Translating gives CASSLSSGLANEKLFF.

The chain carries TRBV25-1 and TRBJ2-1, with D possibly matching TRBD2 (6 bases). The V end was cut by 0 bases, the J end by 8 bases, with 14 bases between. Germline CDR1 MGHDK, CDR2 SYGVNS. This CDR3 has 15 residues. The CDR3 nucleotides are TGTGCCAGCAGTGAATATCGGGACTTAAGAGATGAGCAGTTCTTC. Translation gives CASSEYRDLRDEQFF.

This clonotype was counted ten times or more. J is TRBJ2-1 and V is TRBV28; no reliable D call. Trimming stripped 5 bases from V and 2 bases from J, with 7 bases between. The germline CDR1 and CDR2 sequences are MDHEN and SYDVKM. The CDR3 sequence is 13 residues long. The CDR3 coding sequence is TGTGCCAGCAGTCTTCGGGCCTACAATGAGCAGTTCTTC. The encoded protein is CASSLRAYNEQFF.

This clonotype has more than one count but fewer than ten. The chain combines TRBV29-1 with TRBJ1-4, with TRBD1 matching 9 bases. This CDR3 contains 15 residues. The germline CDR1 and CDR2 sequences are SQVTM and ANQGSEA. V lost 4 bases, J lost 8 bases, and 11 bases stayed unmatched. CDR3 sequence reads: CSVGLPGQGLEKLFF. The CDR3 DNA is TGCAGCGTTGGCCTCCCGGGACAGGGCCTCGAAAAACTGTTTTTT.

CDR3 coding DNA: TGTGCCAGCAGTTACTCGAACGGGGGGAAGGAGACCCAGTACTTC. It encodes CASSYSNGGKETQYF. The V and J genes are TRBV6-5 and TRBJ2-5; TRBD2 matches 7 bases. The germline CDR1 and CDR2 sequences are MNHEY and SVGAGI. V lost 0 bases to trimming and J lost 5 bases; unmatched junction nucleotides: 6. CDR3 length equals 15 residues.

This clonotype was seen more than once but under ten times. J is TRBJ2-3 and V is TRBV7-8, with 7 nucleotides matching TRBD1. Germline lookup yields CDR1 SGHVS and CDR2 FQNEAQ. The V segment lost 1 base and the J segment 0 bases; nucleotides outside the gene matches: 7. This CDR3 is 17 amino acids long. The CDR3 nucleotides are TGTGCCAGCAGCTTAGGTCGGCGACAGGGAAGCACAGATACGCAGTATTTT. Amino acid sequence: CASSLGRRQGSTDTQYF.

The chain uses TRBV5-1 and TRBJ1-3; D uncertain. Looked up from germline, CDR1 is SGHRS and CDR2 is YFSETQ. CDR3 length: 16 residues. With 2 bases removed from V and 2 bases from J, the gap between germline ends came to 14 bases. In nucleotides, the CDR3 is TGCGCCAGCAGCTTTGGCCCAGGATCAGCTGGAAACACCATATATTTT. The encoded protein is CASSFGPGSAGNTIYF.

This CDR3 reads CASSLAPSGSLNEQFF. CDR3 nucleotide sequence: TGTGCCAGCAGCCTGGCCCCTAGCGGGAGTCTCAACGAGCAGTTCTTC. The chain couples TRBV27 to TRBJ2-1, with 10 bases fitting TRBD2. This CDR3 has 16 amino acids. Germline CDR1 reads MNHEY; CDR2 reads SMNVEV (reference sequence). Trimming cost V 6 bases and J 10 bases; bases outside gene matches: 15.

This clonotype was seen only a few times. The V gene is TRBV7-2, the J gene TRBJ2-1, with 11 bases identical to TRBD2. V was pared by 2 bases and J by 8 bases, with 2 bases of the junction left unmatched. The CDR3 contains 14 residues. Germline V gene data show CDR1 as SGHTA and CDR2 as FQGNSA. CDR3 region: CASSLTSGRDEQFF. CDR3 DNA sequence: TGTGCCAGCAGCTTAACTAGCGGGAGAGATGAGCAGTTCTTC.

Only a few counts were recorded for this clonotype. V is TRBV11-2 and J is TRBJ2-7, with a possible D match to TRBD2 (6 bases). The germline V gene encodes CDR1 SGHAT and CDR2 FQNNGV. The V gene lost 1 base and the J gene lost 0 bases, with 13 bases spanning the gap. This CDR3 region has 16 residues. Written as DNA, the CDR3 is TGTGCCAGCAGCTTAGCGGCTGAGGGAGGCTCCTACGAGCAGTACTTC. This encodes CASSLAAEGGSYEQYF.

CDR3 nucleotides: TGTGCCAGCAGCTTGGGGACTAGCGGGGGGGCCTACAATGAGCAGTTCTTC. It is translated as CASSLGTSGGAYNEQFF. This rearrangement joins TRBV7-9 to TRBJ2-1; TRBD2 matches 16 bases. The CDR3 contains 17 residues. Germline V gives CDR1 SEHNR, CDR2 FQNEAQ (reference sequence). Trimming cost V 3 bases and J 2 bases; bases outside gene matches: 1.

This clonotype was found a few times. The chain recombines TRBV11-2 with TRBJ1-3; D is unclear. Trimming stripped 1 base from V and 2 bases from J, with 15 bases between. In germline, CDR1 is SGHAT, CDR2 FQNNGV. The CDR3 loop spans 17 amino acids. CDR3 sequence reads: CASSLGVVLPTGNTIYF. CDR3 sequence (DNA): TGTGCCAGCAGCTTAGGAGTGGTCCTACCGACTGGAAACACCATATATTTT.

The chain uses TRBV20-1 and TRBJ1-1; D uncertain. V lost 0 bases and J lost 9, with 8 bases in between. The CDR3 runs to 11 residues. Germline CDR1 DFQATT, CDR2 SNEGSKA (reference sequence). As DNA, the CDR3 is TGCAGTGCTAGAGATCCCAATAAAGCTTTCTTT. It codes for CSARDPNKAFF.

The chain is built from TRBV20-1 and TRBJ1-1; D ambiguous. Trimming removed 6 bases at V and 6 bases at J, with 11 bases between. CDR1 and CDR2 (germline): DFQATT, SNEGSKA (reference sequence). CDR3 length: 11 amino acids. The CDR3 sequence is CSALGPSEAFF. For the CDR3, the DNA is TGCAGTGCCCTAGGCCCTTCTGAAGCTTTCTTT.

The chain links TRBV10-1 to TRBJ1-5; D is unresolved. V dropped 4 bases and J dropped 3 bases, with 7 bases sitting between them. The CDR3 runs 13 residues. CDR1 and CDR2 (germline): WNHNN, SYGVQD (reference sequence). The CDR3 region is CASSASNNQPQHF. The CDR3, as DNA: TGCGCCAGCAGTGCATCTAACAATCAGCCCCAGCATTTT.

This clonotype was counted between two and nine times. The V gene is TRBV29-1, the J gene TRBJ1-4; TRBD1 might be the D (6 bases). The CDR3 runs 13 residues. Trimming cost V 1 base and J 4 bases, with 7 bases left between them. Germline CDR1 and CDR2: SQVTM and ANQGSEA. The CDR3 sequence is CSVEADSNEKLFF. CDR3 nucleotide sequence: TGCAGCGTTGAAGCGGACAGTAATGAAAAACTGTTTTTT.

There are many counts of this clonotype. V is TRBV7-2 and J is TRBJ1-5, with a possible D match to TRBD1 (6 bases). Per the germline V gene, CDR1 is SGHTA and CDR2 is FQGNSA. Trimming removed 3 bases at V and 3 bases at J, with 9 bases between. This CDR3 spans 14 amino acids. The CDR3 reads CASSLGTINQPQHF. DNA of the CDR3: TGTGCCAGCAGCTTGGGGACAATCAATCAGCCCCAGCATTTT.

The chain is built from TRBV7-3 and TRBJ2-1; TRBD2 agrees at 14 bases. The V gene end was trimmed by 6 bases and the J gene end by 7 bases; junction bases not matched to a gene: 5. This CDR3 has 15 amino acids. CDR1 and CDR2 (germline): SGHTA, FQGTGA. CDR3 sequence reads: CASSSGLAGANEQFF. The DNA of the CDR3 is TGTGCCAGCAGTTCGGGACTAGCGGGAGCTAATGAGCAGTTCTTC.

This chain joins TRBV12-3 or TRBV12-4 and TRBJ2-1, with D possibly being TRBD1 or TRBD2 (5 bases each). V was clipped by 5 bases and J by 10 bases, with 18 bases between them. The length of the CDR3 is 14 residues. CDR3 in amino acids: CASSLGTFSGEQFF. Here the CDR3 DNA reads TGTGCCAGCAGTCTCGGGACCTTCTCCGGGGAGCAGTTCTTC.

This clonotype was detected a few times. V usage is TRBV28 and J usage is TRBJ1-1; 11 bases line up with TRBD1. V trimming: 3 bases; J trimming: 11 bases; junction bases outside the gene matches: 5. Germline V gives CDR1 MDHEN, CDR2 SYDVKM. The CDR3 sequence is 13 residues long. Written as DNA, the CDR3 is TGTGCCAGCAGTTTGCCGGGACAGGGGGTTGCTTTCTTT. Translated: CASSLPGQGVAFF.

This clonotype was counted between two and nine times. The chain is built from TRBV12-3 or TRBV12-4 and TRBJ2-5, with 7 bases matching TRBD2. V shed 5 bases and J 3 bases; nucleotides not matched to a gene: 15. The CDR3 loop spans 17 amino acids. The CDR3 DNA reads TGTGCCAGCAGTCCCCCGGTGTCTAGCGGTGGGGAAGAGACCCAGTACTTC. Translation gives CASSPPVSSGGEETQYF.

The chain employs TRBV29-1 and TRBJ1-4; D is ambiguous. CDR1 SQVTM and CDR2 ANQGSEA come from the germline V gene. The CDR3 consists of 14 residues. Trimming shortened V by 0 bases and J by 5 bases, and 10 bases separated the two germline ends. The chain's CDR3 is CSVEDLADNEKLFF. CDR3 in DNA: TGCAGCGTTGAAGATCTGGCCGACAATGAAAAACTGTTTTTT.

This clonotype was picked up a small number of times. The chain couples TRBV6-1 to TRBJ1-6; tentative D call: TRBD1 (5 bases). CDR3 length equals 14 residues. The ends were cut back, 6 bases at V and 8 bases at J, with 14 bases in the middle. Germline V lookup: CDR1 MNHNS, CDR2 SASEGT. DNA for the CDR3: TGTGCCAGCAGGGCGACAGATAGATATTCACCCCTCCACTTT. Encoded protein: CASRATDRYSPLHF.

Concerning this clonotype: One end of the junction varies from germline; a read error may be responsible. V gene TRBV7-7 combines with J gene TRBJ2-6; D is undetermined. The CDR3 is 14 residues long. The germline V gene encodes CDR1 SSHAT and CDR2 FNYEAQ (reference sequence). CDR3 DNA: TGTGCTAGCAGTCTTTTTTCTGGGGCCAACGTCCTGACTTTC. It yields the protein CASSLFSGANVLTF.